This T cell receptor beta chain was recorded in a study of T cells in Graves' hyperthyroidism and ophthalmopathy. Regarding the study as a whole: Before onset, by a median of approximately 5.9 months, the model predicted ophthalmopathy.

TCR beta CDR3 regions were amplified from RNA. The HTBI set primed first-round TCR CDR3 RT-PCR. TCRdb reanalysed the multiplex PCR reads using MiXCR and keeps one entry per CDR3 protein. The sample carries hundreds of thousands of distinct CDR3 sequences, over 35% recorded once. Each patient was aged 18 to 65 and had newly diagnosed hyperthyroidism of under 2 months' duration. Diagnostic decisions used clinical symptoms, serum thyroxine and TRAb, thyroid ultrasound and orbital computed tomography. A note on this clonotype: Its antigen is as yet unknown.

V was clipped by 2 bases and J by 6 bases; unmatched bases: 8. The CDR3 runs to 16 residues. Germline V gives CDR1 SGHRS, CDR2 YFSETQ. Sequencing was done on a sample of blood. The origin of this receptor is a young man with Graves' hyperthyroidism. This sequence joins TRBV5-1 and TRBJ1-4; 9 bases are shared with TRBD1. CDR3 protein: CASSFTGDRDYEKLFF. CDR3 bases: TGCGCCAGCAGCTTCACGGGGGACAGGGACTATGAAAAACTGTTTTTT.